This TCR beta chain was captured by sequencing in a study of T cell responses to AZD1222 COVID-19 vaccine. Clones were sequenced by immunoSEQ multiplex PCR, and TCRdb holds only the in-frame ones, with some missing. The sample yields 95,000 to 110,000 clones, around nine tenths seen once. Germline CDR1 and CDR2: SGHRS and YFSETQ. The CDR3 has 17 amino acids. Trimming removed 2 bases from V and 7 bases from J; junction bases left unmatched: 16. General study points: Regions left unmutated in variants are reportedly the target of nearly half of spike-specific TCRs.

This clone was recorded a few times. Its antigen remains unidentified. This receptor was obtained from an adult who received the MenACWY meningococcal vaccine as a control. This chain connects TRBV5-1 to TRBJ2-7, with 9 bases lining up with TRBD1. Sequenced here: peripheral blood, sampled 28 days after the second dose of the MenACWY control vaccine. DNA of the CDR3: TGCGCCAGCAGCTTTTTCTCTCGGGACAGGGTAACGGAGGAGCAGTACTTC. Its translation is CASSFFSRDRVTEEQYF.